Sequencing of this T cell receptor (beta chain) was carried out in a study of persistence of HIV-infected CD4 T cells. Cells were stimulated with CMV-infected fibroblast lysates at about 10 ug/mL. Sorting selected CD4+ T cells upregulating both CD40 ligand and CD69. Suppressive ART was started during chronic HIV-1 infection in these adults. Sequencing used immunoSEQ version 4 in survey mode. TCRdb's copy holds only in-frame clones and misses some; the assay was immunoSEQ multiplex PCR. The data show thousands of clones, roughly 60% seen once. Study observations and caveats: Degenerate expanded CDR3beta sequences were enriched among CMV- and Gag-responding cells.

A word on this clone: No antigen is known for it.

Germline CDR1 reads SEHNR; CDR2 reads FQNEAQ (reference sequence). The CDR3 length is 15 residues. V lost 7 bases to trimming and J lost 0 bases; unmatched junction nucleotides: 8. Sequenced material: CD4+ T cells sorted from PBMCs after approximately 19-hour stimulation, taken from a patient who received antiretroviral therapy. The V call is TRBV7-9, the J call TRBJ1-1, with 7 bases that match TRBD1. The TCR originated in an adult man with HIV who was CMV-seropositive. The CDR3 bases are TGTGCCAGCAATCCCCCGGGACAGTTGAACACTGAAGCTTTCTTT. Protein: CASNPPGQLNTEAFF.